This entry lists 9 T cell receptor beta chains sequenced from one sample in a study of blood T cell repertoires in COVID-19. The assay was immunoSEQ multiplex PCR, and TCRdb's table has in-frame clones only and misses some. The profile shows 170,000 or so clones, 75% to 90% of them singletons. The sample was peripheral blood. The source is a woman aged 55-70 years with acute or convalescent COVID-19.

This clone was counted between two and nine times. The genes are TRBV11-2 and TRBJ2-3, with a possible D match to TRBD2 (5 bases). V was trimmed by 2 bases and J by 1 base, leaving 10 bases between them. The CDR3 has 15 residues. Germline V gives CDR1 SGHAT, CDR2 FQNNGV. The CDR3 protein is CASSLRYGGTDTQYF. For the CDR3, the DNA is TGTGCCAGCAGCTTACGATACGGGGGCACAGATACGCAGTATTTT.

This rearrangement joins TRBV5-1 to TRBJ1-1, with a weak D call TRBD1 (5 bases). This CDR3 region has 15 residues. The V end was cut by 4 bases, the J end by 4 bases, with 17 bases between. Germline-derived CDR1 and CDR2 are SGHRS and YFSETQ. Written as DNA, the CDR3 is TGCGCCAGCAGCCTAAGGGAGGGGTCGAGCACTGAAGCTTTCTTT. It codes for CASSLREGSSTEAFF. Full variable domain (remainder filled in from reference TRBV5-1 and TRBJ1-1): KAGVTQTPRYLIKTRGQQVTLSCSPISGHRSVSWYQQTPGQGLQFLFEYFSETQRNKGNFPGRFSGRQFSNSRSEMNVSTLELGDSALYLCASSLREGSSTEAFFGQGTRLTVV.

The chain combines TRBV6-2 or TRBV6-3 with TRBJ2-5; TRBD2 matches at 9 bases. The germline gives CDR1 MNHEY, CDR2 SVGEGT. V lost 2 bases, J lost 0 bases, and 1 base stayed unmatched. CDR3 length: 15 amino acids. CDR3 coding DNA: TGTGCCAGCAGTTACGAGCGGGGGGACCAAGAGACCCAGTACTTC. Its protein product is CASSYERGDQETQYF.

The chain couples TRBV27 to TRBJ2-7, with 8 bases identical to TRBD1. Germline lookup yields CDR1 MNHEY and CDR2 SMNVEV (reference sequence). The CDR3 is 14 amino acids. Trimming removed 5 bases from V and 0 bases from J; junction bases left unmatched: 3. The CDR3 coding sequence is TGTGCCAGCAGTCCGGACAGGGTCTCCTACGAGCAGTACTTC. Translation gives CASSPDRVSYEQYF.

In this sample, this clone turned up many times. This chain uses TRBV30 with TRBJ1-4; maybe TRBD1 (5 bases). The CDR3 contains 15 residues. Looked up from germline, CDR1 is GTSNPN and CDR2 is SVGIG (reference sequence). V lost 2 bases and J 7 bases, leaving 17 bases between the germline ends. The CDR3 here is CAWSSGPLGGEKLFF. CDR3 coding DNA: TGTGCCTGGAGTTCCGGGCCTCTGGGGGGTGAAAAACTGTTTTTT.

This sequence joins TRBV11-2 and TRBJ2-7, with 9 bases identical to TRBD1. From germline, CDR1 is SGHAT and CDR2 FQNNGV. With V trimmed by 5 bases and J by 2 bases, 4 bases remained unmatched. The CDR3 has 14 residues. CDR3 nucleotides: TGTGCCAGCAGCCCCAGGACAGGGGCCTACGAGCAGTACTTC. This gives the protein CASSPRTGAYEQYF. Variable domain in full (rest from reference TRBV11-2 and TRBJ2-7): EAGVAQSPRYKIIEKRQSVAFWCNPISGHATLYWYQQILGQGPKLLIQFQNNGVVDDSQLPKDRFSAERLKGVDSTLKIQPAKLEDSAVYLCASSPRTGAYEQYFGPGTRLTVT.

The chain carries TRBV7-2 and TRBJ1-1; D gene unclear. V was cut by 6 bases and J by 3 bases, with 8 bases left in between. Germline lookup yields CDR1 SGHTA and CDR2 FQGNSA. The CDR3 length is 12 residues. The CDR3 loop reads CASSPSYTEAFF. CDR3 nucleotides: TGTGCCAGCAGTCCAAGCTACACTGAAGCTTTCTTT.

This chain connects TRBV30 to TRBJ2-7, with a tentative D call TRBD1 (6 bases). The CDR3 loop spans 13 amino acids. The germline V and J ends were trimmed by 0 bases and 6 bases, with 12 bases remaining between them. Germline lookup yields CDR1 GTSNPN and CDR2 SVGIG (reference sequence). The DNA for the CDR3 is TGTGCCTGGAGTGTACAGGGTCAGGGCGAGCAGTACTTC. The encoded protein is CAWSVQGQGEQYF.

This chain connects TRBV5-1 to TRBJ1-1; 7 bases are shared with TRBD1. The V gene's germline CDR1 is SGHRS and CDR2 YFSETQ. V trimming: 4 bases; J trimming: 8 bases; junction bases outside the gene matches: 2. The CDR3 runs to 11 residues. In nucleotides, the CDR3 is TGCGCCAGCAGCCGGACAGGAGAAGCTTTCTTT. Translating gives CASSRTGEAFF.